Listed below are T cell receptor beta chains from one sample, sequenced in a study of blood T cell repertoires in COVID-19. Sequencing was performed with immunoSEQ multiplex PCR; in TCRdb, only in-frame clones are kept and a portion is missing. Here the sample spans over 130,000 clones, about 83% being singletons. The source material was PBMCs or T cells enriched from blood (not recorded which). Receptors were obtained from a woman aged 50 to 60 with acute COVID-19. CDR3s include the opening cysteine and the closing phenylalanine or tryptophan. The order of the fields is J gene, V gene, CDR3 protein.

TRBJ1-1,TRBV5-1,CASSPGGREGLTEAFF
TRBJ2-7,TRBV20-1,CSASRSAGLASYEQYF
TRBJ2-3,TRBV24-1,CATSAGVREASTDTQYF
TRBJ2-2,TRBV3-1/TRBV3-2,CASSQESLSRVVGELFF
TRBJ2-6,TRBV19,CASSEQQGSGANVLTF
TRBJ2-3,TRBV5-1,CASSPGMQGTDTQYF
TRBJ1-3,TRBV6-5,CASSTQQGARNTIYF
TRBJ2-3,TRBV9,CASSPSGDDTDTQYF
TRBJ1-2,TRBV5-1,CASRRDSQSYGYTF
TRBJ2-2,TRBV3-1/TRBV3-2,CASSHLRVFGGTNTGELFF
TRBJ1-6,TRBV15,CATSREVIDPGSSSPLHF
TRBJ2-7,TRBV7-6,CASSLLAGVNEQYF
TRBJ1-6,TRBV3-1/TRBV3-2,CASSQSGQSNSPLHF
TRBJ1-2,TRBV6-5,CASKGHIVGYTF
TRBJ1-3,TRBV15,CATSRDHGGGNTIYF
TRBJ2-5,TRBV27,CASLGGGFQAGGPTETQYF
TRBJ1-1,TRBV9,CASSVEQGGGTEAFF
TRBJ2-1,TRBV7-2,CASSSRELYNEQFF
TRBJ1-2,TRBV9,CASSVAGTSYGYTF
TRBJ1-2,TRBV3-1/TRBV3-2,CASSQVSRGRNGYTF
TRBJ1-2,TRBV28,CASSSETGGVYGYTF
TRBJ1-2,TRBV6-1,CASSETGERGYTF
TRBJ2-7,TRBV7-8,CASSSPSGRIYEQYF
TRBJ1-1,TRBV7-3,CASSPQRDRGAFF
TRBJ2-1,TRBV6-6,CASSPGTGYNEQFF
TRBJ1-5,TRBV19,CASSIRDSNQPQHF
TRBJ2-7,TRBV6-1,CASSELAAYEQYF
TRBJ2-7,TRBV7-2,CASSSQEREFGEQYF
TRBJ1-1,TRBV11-2,CASSFQQGTGAFF
TRBJ2-5,TRBV6-5,CASSLTGTSGSETQYF
TRBJ2-1,TRBV20-1,CSAAPWHEQFF
TRBJ1-5,TRBV4-3,CASSQEWSGYSNQPQHF
TRBJ1-1,TRBV25-1,CASSDLLGARRAFF
TRBJ2-3,TRBV27,CASSLRGLRGSSDYTQYF
TRBJ1-6,TRBV5-1,CASSFTGPTASNSPLHF
TRBJ1-2,TRBV2,CATAANGGVYGYTF
TRBJ1-1,TRBV5-1,CASSRGTGTNTEAFF
TRBJ1-6,TRBV19,CASRPTGTGRRSPLHF
TRBJ2-7,TRBV5-1,CASSLTGDWDEQYF
TRBJ2-7,TRBV5-1,CASSLPPTGGAGEQYF
TRBJ2-5,TRBV7-2,CASSPFMPGEAETQYF
TRBJ2-2,TRBV11-3,CASARGAGTNTGELFF
TRBJ1-5,TRBV18,CASSVRGPGNQPQHF
TRBJ1-2,TRBV14,CASSLRGLQGGYTF
TRBJ2-1,TRBV7-2,CASSLALGGQGGYNEQFF
TRBJ1-5,TRBV6-5,CASLLVPSGNQPQHF
TRBJ1-5,TRBV28,CASSEGQGRQPQHF
TRBJ2-6,TRBV4-1,CASSLTALEANVLTF
TRBJ1-1,TRBV3-1/TRBV3-2,CASRQLDRGGMNTEAFF
TRBJ1-1,TRBV4-1,CASSLPRGLVTEAFF
TRBJ2-7,TRBV27,CASRRLAGGPGSYEQYF
TRBJ2-7,TRBV9,CASSVDTAYEQYF
TRBJ2-3,TRBV2,CASSIADTQYF
TRBJ2-1,TRBV27,CASSSPASGSYNEQFF
TRBJ1-2,TRBV7-9,CASSLSHRSTF
TRBJ1-1,TRBV6-6,CASSGDAYAEAFF
TRBJ1-1,TRBV29-1,CSAEGGADTEASF
TRBJ1-6,TRBV7-2,CASSSPSSPLHF
TRBJ1-4,TRBV6-1,CASSEYRDEKLFF